This TCR beta chain was identified during a study of tumor-infiltrating lymphocytes in primary liver carcinoma (dated by TCRdb to 2015 to 2018). About the investigation overall: The five patients, three men and two women aged 30 to 69 years, had hepatocellular carcinoma (four) or combined HCC and intrahepatic cholangiocarcinoma (one). TCRbeta repertoire sequencing, expression microarrays and whole-exome sequencing were combined in the study across five regions of each liver tumor, with adjacent normal tissue and blood also included. Tumors of the five patients were stage T1-T3 N0M0 with maximum diameters of roughly 4.2 to 10 cm. Reproducibility between technical replicate repertoires was high, with correlation coefficients above 0.98 and mean shared-clone rates about 0.9. Each sample produced roughly 3.65 to 8 million productive TCRbeta reads, and read depth showed no significant difference between tissue types. A total of around 35 specimens from 5 patients, comprising some 25 tumor regions, 5 adjacent noncancerous liver tissues and 5 peripheral blood samples, were covered by TCRbeta repertoire sequencing. Agilent mRNA microarray profiling was performed on the approximately 25 tumor region samples to relate TCRbeta repertoire diversity to the local molecular phenotype.

This clonotype was observed once. Its antigen is not yet known. The conserved phenylalanine or tryptophan is not found at the CDR3 terminus, so this likely reflects a read error. Total RNA and DNA were co-extracted from around 18-30 mg of bulk tissue with the AllPrep DNA/RNA mini kit, without cell sorting. Between late 2015 and March 2016, a handful of patients in China with histopathologically diagnosed primary liver carcinoma had surgical resection. At the time of sampling, the patients were treatment-naive and had chronic HBV infection. Five spatially separated regions were sampled per tumor: superior, inferior, left-lateral and right-lateral poles, plus the tumor centre. More than 80% viable tumor cells were found by histology in every tumor sample. Each fresh piece of tumor and adjacent tissue was cut in two, with one half stored in RNAlater at -80 degrees C and the other half sent for histology.

The paper as a whole reports these results and caveats: With just four or five patients in the study, the authors point out that the findings should be validated in a larger study. Because sequencing covered only the TCR beta chain and unpaired alpha chains were not captured, true repertoire diversity is likely underestimated. Only about 7-25% of top clones were found in all five regions of a tumor, suggesting spatial heterogeneity of tumor-infiltrating T cells. Bulk unsorted samples precluded comparing CD4+ and CD8+ T cell repertoires. A significantly larger repertoire fraction was made up by the top 250 clones in tumors than in blood (p = 0.039). Pairs of tumor regions showed greater repertoire overlap (mean about 35%) than tumor-adjacent pairs (approximately 17%) or tumor-blood pairs (roughly 15%), which is consistent with antigen-driven expansion.

The CDR3 sequence runs 14 residues, both termini included. The retained sequence is limited to the CDR3, 42 bases, with the frame set at the first base. Per the germline V gene, SGHDN is the CDR1 and FVKESK is the CDR2. A constant-region primer and ProtoScript II reverse transcriptase were used to reverse-transcribe TCRbeta-specific cDNA from about 500 ng total RNA. Three nested multiplex PCR rounds, following a slightly modified ARM-PCR procedure, were used to build the TCRbeta libraries. Multiplex TRBV1-TRBV30 forward primers and a Cbeta reverse primer were used in the first two PCR rounds, each of which was run for approximately 9 cycles. Sample barcodes and Illumina adapters were added in a final 25-cycle PCR using Deep VentR polymerase. Before sequencing, amplicons of 200-500 bp were purified from gel using a QIAquick gel extraction kit. TCRbeta amplicons were sequenced on an Illumina HiSeq 2500 with 250-bp paired-end reads. From the authors' description of their analysis: Quality trimming of reads was performed with Trimmomatic v0.33, and paired reads were merged with FLASH v1.2.11 so that full CDR3 sequences could be recovered. V, D and J germline segments were assigned to the rearranged TCRbeta sequences by MiGEC v1.2.1b. VDJtools v1.0.0 computed clonotype statistics and Shannon-Wiener diversity indices. To reduce sampling bias, subsequent analyses other than the diversity analysis used only the 250 most abundant clonotypes in each sample. TCRdb ran its own pipeline on the public reads, namely fastp trimming at Q25 and MiXCR clone calling, and kept in-frame beta chains. For every CDR3 protein sequence, its rows merge into one entry that carries the most common genes and DNA. These V and J calls derive from TCRdb rather than the authors' analysis. For this sample the table gives approximately 22,000 distinct CDR3 sequences, of which approximately 70% were detected only once. Of the sample, approximately 40% falls within the top ten clones.

This receptor was identified in a man between 35 and 55 years old with primary liver carcinoma and hepatitis B virus infection. The sequencing sample was made of liver tumor tissue from sampling region 1. The sample's cell subset or site, from its label and the paper: tumor region T1, superior pole. This sequence uses TRBV14 and TRBJ2-3, with 8 junctional bases fitting TRBD2. The nucleotides are TGTGTCAGCAGCCCTGTTCTCGGGAGGGCCGAGCAGTATCTT. Its product reads: CVSSPVLGRAEQYL.